The next 16 T cell receptor beta chains were all read from a single sample in a study of blood T cell repertoires in COVID-19. Libraries were prepared by immunoSEQ multiplex PCR; TCRdb keeps only in-frame clonotypes and omits some of them. Among about 210,000 clones, around 82% were seen once, and the ten largest hold about 4.3%. Sequencing was carried out using PBMCs or T cells enriched from blood (not recorded which). All receptors come from a man aged 30 to 39 with acute COVID-19.

The CDR3 DNA is TGTGCCAGCAGGAAGGAGGCCGGGGAGCTGTTTTTT. It codes for CASRKEAGELFF. The chain couples TRBV2 to TRBJ2-2; D might be TRBD2 (5 bases). The CDR3 has 12 residues. The germline CDR1 and CDR2 sequences are SNHLY and FYNNEI. Trimming took off 6 bases at V and 6 bases at J, with 8 bases between the two ends.

The V gene is TRBV30, the J gene TRBJ1-3, with D uncertain. Germline CDR1 and CDR2: GTSNPN and SVGIG (reference sequence). Trimming pared 4 bases from V and 5 bases from J, leaving 9 bases between. The CDR3 contains 12 residues. The CDR3 loop is CAWKEGRNTIYF. CDR3 nucleotides: TGTGCCTGGAAGGAGGGCCGAAACACCATATATTTT.

The chain is built from TRBV11-2 and TRBJ2-7, with TRBD2 identical over 8 bases. Trimming removed 5 bases from V and 2 bases from J; junction bases left unmatched: 2. Germline CDR1 is SGHAT and CDR2 is FQNNGV. CDR3 size: 13 residues. The CDR3 DNA follows: TGTGCCAGCAGCCAGGGACTAGCCTACGAGCAGTACTTC. Translated, it gives CASSQGLAYEQYF. Variable domain in full (rest from reference TRBV11-2 and TRBJ2-7): EAGVAQSPRYKIIEKRQSVAFWCNPISGHATLYWYQQILGQGPKLLIQFQNNGVVDDSQLPKDRFSAERLKGVDSTLKIQPAKLEDSAVYLCASSQGLAYEQYFGPGTRLTVT.

This clone has a handful of counts. The V call is TRBV29-1, the J call TRBJ2-7; D perhaps matches TRBD2 (6 bases). Trimming left V 4 bases short and J 4 bases short, with 14 bases between. CDR1 and CDR2 from the germline V gene are SQVTM and ANQGSEA. The CDR3 consists of 13 residues. CDR3 in amino acids: CSVAVGGTYEQYF. The CDR3 DNA is TGCAGCGTTGCCGTGGGGGGAACTTACGAGCAGTACTTC.

This rearrangement joins TRBV6-5 to TRBJ1-5, with 7 bases aligning to TRBD1. Germline loops: CDR1 MNHEY, CDR2 SVGAGI. CDR3 length equals 13 residues. The junction had 10 bases not matched to a gene; V was cut back by 8 bases and J by 9 bases. CDR3 sequence reads: CASALGQNSPQHF. In nucleotides, the CDR3 is TGTGCCAGCGCGTTGGGACAGAATTCGCCCCAGCATTTT.

The chain combines TRBV12-3 or TRBV12-4 with TRBJ1-6; D uncertain. The CDR3 covers 12 residues. V lost 3 bases, J lost 14 bases, and 11 bases lay in between. CDR3 DNA sequence: TGTGCCAGCAGTTTCCCGGGTAGAACCCTCCACTTT. This gives the protein CASSFPGRTLHF.

This chain uses TRBV18 with TRBJ1-2; a weak D match, TRBD1 (6 bases). V lost 4 bases, J lost 2 bases, and 11 bases lay in between. The germline gives CDR1 KGHSH, CDR2 LQKENI. This CDR3 region has 14 residues. The CDR3 region is CASSLQGLNYGYTF. CDR3 DNA: TGTGCCAGCTCACTGCAGGGGCTGAACTATGGCTACACCTTC.

This clone appeared once. The CDR3 sequence: CASSPRPGGQGYEQYF. The CDR3 DNA reads TGTGCCAGCAGCCCTAGACCAGGGGGGCAAGGATACGAGCAGTACTTC. The chain uses TRBV13 and TRBJ2-7; D is perhaps TRBD1 (7 bases). The V gene's germline CDR1 is PRHDT and CDR2 FYEKMQ (reference sequence). The CDR3 spans 16 residues. The germline V and J ends were trimmed by 5 bases and 4 bases, with 21 bases remaining between them.

This rearrangement joins TRBV7-2 to TRBJ2-5, with 8 bases that match TRBD2. This CDR3 spans 16 amino acids. The V segment lost 6 bases and the J segment 4 bases; nucleotides outside the gene matches: 13. The germline CDR1 and CDR2 sequences are SGHTA and FQGNSA. The CDR3 region is CASRHEWRGVIETQYF. CDR3 coding DNA: TGTGCCAGCAGACACGAATGGCGGGGGGTAATAGAGACCCAGTACTTC.

The chain is built from TRBV7-9 and TRBJ2-7; no definite D call. The CDR3 covers 15 residues. Germline CDR1 reads SEHNR; CDR2 reads FQNEAQ (reference sequence). V was trimmed by 6 bases and J by 2 bases, leaving 17 bases between them. The CDR3 DNA follows: TGTGCCAGCAGTTACCTCGACACCCTAACCTACGAGCAGTACTTC. Its protein is CASSYLDTLTYEQYF.

V usage is TRBV29-1 and J usage is TRBJ2-6, with D perhaps TRBD2 (6 bases). The CDR3 is 16 amino acids. Per the germline V gene, CDR1 is SQVTM and CDR2 is ANQGSEA. Deletions cut 2 bases from V and 4 bases from J, with 15 bases between. The CDR3 region has the DNA TGCAGCGTTGAAAGGGAGTCCGGGAGCGGGGCCAACGTCCTGACTTTC. Encoded protein: CSVERESGSGANVLTF.

The rearrangement joins TRBV24-1 to TRBJ2-5; 10 bases are shared with TRBD2. Trimming cost V 5 bases and J 2 bases; bases outside gene matches: 4. CDR3 length: 15 residues. Germline V gene data show CDR1 as KGHDR and CDR2 as SFDVKD. CDR3 DNA: TGTGCCACCAGTGGAGGGACTAGCGATCAAGAGACCCAGTACTTC. Its protein product is CATSGGTSDQETQYF.

The V and J genes are TRBV4-1 and TRBJ1-1; D is perhaps TRBD1 (5 bases). Trimming took 2 bases from V and 5 from J, leaving 12 bases between them. CDR1 is MGHRA, CDR2 YSYEKL, per germline. This CDR3 is built from 14 residues. The DNA for the CDR3 is TGCGCCAGCAGCCAAAGTAGGGGAAGTACTGAAGCTTTCTTT. Its protein product is CASSQSRGSTEAFF.

This sequence joins TRBV28 and TRBJ1-5, with TRBD1 matching over 7 bases. V lost 4 bases, J lost 7 bases, and 7 bases stayed unmatched. The CDR3 spans 14 residues. Germline CDR1 is MDHEN and CDR2 is SYDVKM. Here the CDR3 DNA reads TGTGCCAGCAGTTCCCGGACAGGTTTCCAGCCCCAGCATTTT. Amino acid sequence: CASSSRTGFQPQHF.

This clone was seen a few times. The rearrangement links TRBV11-2 to TRBJ1-1; D not resolved. CDR1 and CDR2 (germline): SGHAT, FQNNGV. With 0 bases removed from V and 1 base from J, the gap between germline ends came to 9 bases. The CDR3 contains 15 residues. Here the CDR3 DNA reads TGTGCCAGCAGCTTAGATTCGGCGGGGAACACTGAAGCTTTCTTT. Its translation: CASSLDSAGNTEAFF.

This rearrangement joins TRBV7-4 to TRBJ2-4, with a possible D match to TRBD1 (6 bases). From germline, CDR1 is SGHVT and CDR2 SQSDAQ. This CDR3 has 16 amino acids. The ends were cut back, 5 bases at V and 2 bases at J, with 16 bases in the middle. The CDR3 DNA follows: TGTGCCAGCAGCCTGGGACACCTAGAGACCAAAAACATTCAGTACTTC. This translates into CASSLGHLETKNIQYF. Using reference TRBV7-4 and TRBJ2-4 for the parts outside the CDR3, the full variable domain is GAGVSQSPRYKVAKRGRDVALRCDSISGHVTLYWYRQTLGQGSEVLTYSQSDAQRDKSGRPSGRFSAERPERSVSTLKIQRTEQGDSAVYLCASSLGHLETKNIQYFGAGTRLSVL.